The text below deals with one TCR beta chain. Authors' data handling: Estimated nucleated cell counts came from reference gene primer amplification. Produced via immunoSEQ multiplex PCR; TCRdb's table is partial and in-frame only. The V and J calls and the clone size are those of that table, but D and trimming were determined from the DNA. In the table there are more than 85,000 clones, 72% of which are singletons. This record comes from a study of blood T cell repertoires in COVID-19. Looking at the study overall: Acute-phase and convalescent COVID-19 samples originated in the United States, Italy and Spain. From T cells, B-cell-depleted T cells, or PBMCs came the material, which was cDNA or gDNA.

The material sequenced was peripheral blood. This TCR was sampled from a woman aged 60-70 years with acute or convalescent COVID-19.

The CDR3 loop is CASSGGTEGYTF. The CDR3 DNA reads TGTGCCAGCAGTGGGGGGACAGAGGGCTACACCTTC. V usage is TRBV2 and J usage is TRBJ1-2; 7 positions agree with TRBD1. Germline V gene lookup returns CDR1 SNHLY and CDR2 FYNNEI. The CDR3 has 12 residues. V lost 4 bases to trimming and J lost 8 bases; unmatched junction nucleotides: 4.